This T cell receptor beta chain came from a study of response to subunit inactivated influenza vaccine. One entry per CDR3 protein results from TCRdb running MiXCR on the RT-PCR reads. The data hold roughly 150,000 distinct CDR3 sequences, with roughly 11% observed a single time. After removal of 0 bases from V and 5 bases from J, the junction contained 8 bases not matched to a gene. The CDR3 is 15 residues long. CDR1 is SGHRS and CDR2 is YFSETQ in the germline V gene. The study, taken as a whole, reports: That few new T cells are recruited by each seasonal influenza vaccination was the authors' suggestion.

Concerning this clonotype itself: What it binds is unknown.

V usage is TRBV5-1 and J usage is TRBJ2-7; 7 bases fit TRBD1. The sample in question was non-naive T cells sorted from PBMCs, obtained about 6 weeks after vaccination. The TCR was taken from a man aged 50 to 59 who received an inactivated influenza vaccine. Written as DNA, the CDR3 is TGCGCCAGCAGCTTGGGTACAGGGGATTCCCACGAGCAGTACTTC. Encoded protein: CASSLGTGDSHEQYF.